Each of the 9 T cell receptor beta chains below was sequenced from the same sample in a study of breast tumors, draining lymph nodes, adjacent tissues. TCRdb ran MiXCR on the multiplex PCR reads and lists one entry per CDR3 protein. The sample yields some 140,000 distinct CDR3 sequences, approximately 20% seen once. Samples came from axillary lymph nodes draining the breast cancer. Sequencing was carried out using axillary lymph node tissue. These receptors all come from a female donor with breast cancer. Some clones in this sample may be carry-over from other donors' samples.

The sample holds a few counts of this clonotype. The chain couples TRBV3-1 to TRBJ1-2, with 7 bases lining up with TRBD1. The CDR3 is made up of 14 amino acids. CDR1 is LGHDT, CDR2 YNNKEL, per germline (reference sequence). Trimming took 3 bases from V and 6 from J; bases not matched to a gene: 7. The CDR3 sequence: CASSQSQGRDGYTF. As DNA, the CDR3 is TGTGCCAGCAGCCAGTCACAGGGGAGGGATGGCTACACCTTC.

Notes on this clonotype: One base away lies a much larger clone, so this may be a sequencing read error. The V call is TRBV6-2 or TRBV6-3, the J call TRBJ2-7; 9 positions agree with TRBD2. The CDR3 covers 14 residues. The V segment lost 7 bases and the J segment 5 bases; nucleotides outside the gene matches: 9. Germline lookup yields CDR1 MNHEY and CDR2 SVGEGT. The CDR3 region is CASKSSGKGNEQYF. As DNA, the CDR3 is TGTGCCAGCAAATCTAGCGGGAAGGGGAACGAGCAGTACTTC.

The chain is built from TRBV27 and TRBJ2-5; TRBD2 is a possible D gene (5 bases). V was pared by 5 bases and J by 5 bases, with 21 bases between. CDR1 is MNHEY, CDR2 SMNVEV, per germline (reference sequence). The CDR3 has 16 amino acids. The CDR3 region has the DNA TGTGCCAGCAGTCCTACCTTACTAGACCCGGGGGAGACCCAGTACTTC. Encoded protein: CASSPTLLDPGETQYF.

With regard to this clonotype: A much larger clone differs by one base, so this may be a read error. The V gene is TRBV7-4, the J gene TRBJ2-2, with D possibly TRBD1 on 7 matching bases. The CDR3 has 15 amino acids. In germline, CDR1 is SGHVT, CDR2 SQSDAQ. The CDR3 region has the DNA TGTGCCAGCAGCTCGGAGGGGGCGGACACCAGGGAGCTGTTTTTT. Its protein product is CASSSEGADTRELFF.

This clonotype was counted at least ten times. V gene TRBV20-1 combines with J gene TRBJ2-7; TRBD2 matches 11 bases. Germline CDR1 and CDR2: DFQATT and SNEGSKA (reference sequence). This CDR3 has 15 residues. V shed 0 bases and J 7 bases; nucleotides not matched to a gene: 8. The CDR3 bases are TGCAGTGCTAGAGAGCTGACTAGCGGGACTCGAGAGCAGTACTTC. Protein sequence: CSARELTSGTREQYF.

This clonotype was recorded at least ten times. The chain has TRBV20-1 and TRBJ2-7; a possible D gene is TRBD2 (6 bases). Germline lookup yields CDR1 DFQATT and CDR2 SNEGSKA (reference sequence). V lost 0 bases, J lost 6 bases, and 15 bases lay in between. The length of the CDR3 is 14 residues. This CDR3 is CSARDEQRVSEQYF. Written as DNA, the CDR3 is TGCAGTGCTAGAGATGAGCAGCGGGTCTCCGAGCAGTACTTC.

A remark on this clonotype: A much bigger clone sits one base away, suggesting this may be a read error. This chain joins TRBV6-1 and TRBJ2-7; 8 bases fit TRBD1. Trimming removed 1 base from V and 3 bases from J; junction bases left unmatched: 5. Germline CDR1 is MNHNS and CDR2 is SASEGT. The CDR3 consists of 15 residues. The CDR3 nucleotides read TGTGCCAGCAGTGAAGGGGTACAGGGGGTCTACGAGCAGTACTTC. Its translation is CASSEGVQGVYEQYF.

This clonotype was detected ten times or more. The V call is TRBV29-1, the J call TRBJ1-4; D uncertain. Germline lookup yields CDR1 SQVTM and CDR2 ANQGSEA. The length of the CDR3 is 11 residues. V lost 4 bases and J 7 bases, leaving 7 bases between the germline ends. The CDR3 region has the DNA TGCAGCGTTGCAAGCGGTGAAAAACTGTTTTTT. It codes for CSVASGEKLFF.

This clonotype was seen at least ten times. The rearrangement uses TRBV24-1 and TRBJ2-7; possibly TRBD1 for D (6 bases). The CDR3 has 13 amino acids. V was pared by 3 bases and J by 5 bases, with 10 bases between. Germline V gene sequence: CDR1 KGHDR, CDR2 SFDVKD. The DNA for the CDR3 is TGTGCCACCAGTGATGGGGGCGCCCACGAGCAGTACTTC. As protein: CATSDGGAHEQYF.